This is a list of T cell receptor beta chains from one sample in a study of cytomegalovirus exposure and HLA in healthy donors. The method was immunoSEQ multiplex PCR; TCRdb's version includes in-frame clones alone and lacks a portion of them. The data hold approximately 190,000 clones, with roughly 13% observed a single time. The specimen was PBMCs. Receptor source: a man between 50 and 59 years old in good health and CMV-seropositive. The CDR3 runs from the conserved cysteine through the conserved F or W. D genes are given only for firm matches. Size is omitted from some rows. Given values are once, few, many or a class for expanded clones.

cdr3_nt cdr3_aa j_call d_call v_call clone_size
TGCGCCAGCAGCCATGTGTCCGGGACAGGGGGCGGTACGCAGTATTTT CASSHVSGTGGGTQYF TRBJ2-3 TRBD1 TRBV4-3 -
TGTGCCTGGAGTCTGAAAGGAGCCTACGAGCAGTACTTC CAWSLKGAYEQYF TRBJ2-7 - TRBV30 -
TGTGCCAGCGCCCCCGATGGGGGGAGCGAGCAGTACTTC CASAPDGGSEQYF TRBJ2-7 - TRBV2 -
TGTGCCATCAGCCCCGGGGGGGGCAAGGCCGGGGAGCTGTTTTTT CAISPGGGKAGELFF TRBJ2-2 TRBD2 TRBV10-3 few
TGTGCCAGCAGCAAGGGGGCAACTAATGAAAAACTGTTTTTT CASSKGATNEKLFF TRBJ1-4 - TRBV7-2 few
TGTGCCAGCAGCGTTGGGTCCGGAGACAGCTACGAGCAGTACTTC CASSVGSGDSYEQYF TRBJ2-7 - TRBV9 few
TGTGCCAGCAGCCTCCAGAGGGCCCAAAATACGCAGTATTTT CASSLQRAQNTQYF TRBJ2-3 - TRBV5-4 few
TGTGCCAGCAGCTTAGAGGGGGGGGCGAACACCGGGGAGCTGTTTTTT CASSLEGGANTGELFF TRBJ2-2 - TRBV13 few
TGTGCCAGCAGATCCACCGGGACAGGAAACACCGGGGAGCTGTTTTTT CASRSTGTGNTGELFF TRBJ2-2 TRBD1 TRBV28 -
TGTGCCAGCAGCAAGTGTGCTAGTGGGAATGAGCAGTTCTTC CASSKCASGNEQFF TRBJ2-1 - TRBV21-1 few
TGCGCCAGCAGCCAAACTAGGGCCTCTGGAAACACCATATATTTT CASSQTRASGNTIYF TRBJ1-3 - TRBV4-3 few
TGTGCCAGCAACCGGGACAGGGTAAATCAGCCCCAGCATTTT CASNRDRVNQPQHF TRBJ1-5 TRBD1 TRBV2 few
TGTGCCAGCAGTTTCAGGCCCCCGGGACAGACTAACTATGGCTACACCTTC CASSFRPPGQTNYGYTF TRBJ1-2 TRBD1 TRBV27 -
TGCGCCAGCAGCTTGGGAGGACTAGGTTACAATGAGCAGTTCTTC CASSLGGLGYNEQFF TRBJ2-1 TRBD2 TRBV5-1 few
TGTGCCAGCAGCCTACTAGCGAGTTTAAAGGCCAACGAGCAGTACTTC CASSLLASLKANEQYF TRBJ2-7 TRBD2 TRBV7-8 few
TGTGCCAGTAGTATCGATAGGGGGGAGACCCAGTACTTC CASSIDRGETQYF TRBJ2-5 - TRBV19 -
TGTGCCAGCAGTTCCCCGACTCTCCGATCCTACGAGCAGTACTTC CASSSPTLRSYEQYF TRBJ2-7 - TRBV6-6 -
TGTGCCAGCAGCCTCGTGCGGGATACTGAAGCTTTCTTT CASSLVRDTEAFF TRBJ1-1 - TRBV7-9 -
TGTGCCACCAGCAGAGTGCCGGGGGTCTCGGGGGCCAACGTCCTGACTTTC CATSRVPGVSGANVLTF TRBJ2-6 - TRBV15 few
TGTGCCAGCAGCCGGGGACAGTATAGCAATCAGCCCCAGCATTTT CASSRGQYSNQPQHF TRBJ1-5 TRBD1 TRBV27 few
TGTGCCAGCAGCCTTGGGGACAGAATCTCCTACGAGCAGTACTTC CASSLGDRISYEQYF TRBJ2-7 TRBD1 TRBV7-6 -
TGTGCCAGCAGTTTCTCCCCAGGGGGCGCATATGGCTACACCTTC CASSFSPGGAYGYTF TRBJ1-2 TRBD1 TRBV6-5 few
TGTGCCAGCAGTTACTCCCCTGTGGGGGGCACTGAAGCTTTCTTT CASSYSPVGGTEAFF TRBJ1-1 - TRBV6-5 few
TGTGCCAGCAGCCCCGACTACCGATCGGGTGGCGAGCAGTACTTC CASSPDYRSGGEQYF TRBJ2-7 - TRBV5-4 few
TGTGCCAGCAGCCCCCCGGGGGGCCGCACTGAAGCTTTCTTT CASSPPGGRTEAFF TRBJ1-1 - TRBV5-4 -
TGCGCCAGCAGCCCTCGTGAGGATGAAAAACTGTTTTTT CASSPREDEKLFF TRBJ1-4 - TRBV4-3 -
TGCGCCAGCAGCCGATGGACAGGGGGAAACACTGAAGCTTTCTTT CASSRWTGGNTEAFF TRBJ1-1 TRBD1 TRBV5-1 few
TGTGCCAGCAGGAGGACTAGCGGGGGCAGCACAGATACGCAGTATTTT CASRRTSGGSTDTQYF TRBJ2-3 TRBD2 TRBV14 -
TGCGCCAGCAGCCAACCGGGTCTGAGGGCTTTCTTT CASSQPGLRAFF TRBJ1-1 - TRBV4-3 few
TGTGCCAGTAGTATAGTCAGGGGGTCTAATGAAAAACTGTTTTTT CASSIVRGSNEKLFF TRBJ1-4 TRBD1 TRBV19 few
TGTGCCAGCAGCATCAACCAGGGGGCTACGAAGACTGAAGCTTTCTTT CASSINQGATKTEAFF TRBJ1-1 TRBD1 TRBV7-9 few
TGTGCCAGCAGCTTAGATAACGCGTTCGGTTATGGCTACACCTTC CASSLDNAFGYGYTF TRBJ1-2 - TRBV11-2 -
TGTGCCAGCTCACCGACATCGGACACTGAAGCTTTCTTT CASSPTSDTEAFF TRBJ1-1 - TRBV18 -
TGTGCCAGCAGCTCCCTTGGGGCTCCAAACATTCAGTACTTC CASSSLGAPNIQYF TRBJ2-4 - TRBV11-3 few
TGCGCCAGCAGCCGCATCACAGGGGAGAACTATGGCTACACCTTC CASSRITGENYGYTF TRBJ1-2 TRBD1 TRBV4-3 -
TGTGCCAGCAGCCGTGATCCGAGGCAGTCTGAAGCTTTCTTT CASSRDPRQSEAFF TRBJ1-1 - TRBV7-2 -
TGTGCCAGCAGTTTCGGCTCTACAGGGTACACTGAAGCTTTCTTT CASSFGSTGYTEAFF TRBJ1-1 - TRBV28 -
TGTGCCAGCAGCAGACTGACAGGGGGCTTACTGAAAGCTAATGAAAAACTGTTTTTT CASSRLTGGLLKANEKLFF TRBJ1-4 - TRBV21-1 -
TGTGCCAGCAGCCAAGACTATCGGGTTATCGAGTCGAGCATGAACACTGAAGCTTTCTTT CASSQDYRVIESSMNTEAFF TRBJ1-1 - TRBV4-2 -
TGTGCCAGCGGCCGGGACACCAATCAGCCCCAGCATTTT CASGRDTNQPQHF TRBJ1-5 - TRBV7-2 -
TGCGCCAGCAGCGCGGGGAGCCCCCGAGATACGCAGTATTTT CASSAGSPRDTQYF TRBJ2-3 - TRBV5-1 -
TGTGCCTGGAGCGCGAATGACAATCAGCCCCAGCATTTT CAWSANDNQPQHF TRBJ1-5 - TRBV30 -
TGTGCCACCAAATTAGGGGGCGCGGGGAACACTGAAGCTTTCTTT CATKLGGAGNTEAFF TRBJ1-1 TRBD1 TRBV7-8 few
TGTGCCAGCAGCTTCCCCCTTCCCCCACTAGCGGGGGGGCAAGGCGGGGAGCTGTTTTTT CASSFPLPPLAGGQGGELFF TRBJ2-2 TRBD2 TRBV5-4 -
TGTGCCATCCAGACAGACTTGAACACTGAAGCTTTCTTT CAIQTDLNTEAFF TRBJ1-1 - TRBV10-3 few
TGTGCCAGCAAATCCCAGGGGAAATCTGAAGCTTTCTTT CASKSQGKSEAFF TRBJ1-1 - TRBV6-5 -
TGTGCCAGCAGCTTAGATAGCTCCTATGGCTACACCTTC CASSLDSSYGYTF TRBJ1-2 - TRBV11-2 -
TGTGCCAGCAGCTCGGGACAGGGGAATGGAAACACCATATATTTT CASSSGQGNGNTIYF TRBJ1-3 TRBD1 TRBV11-3 few
TGTGCCAGCAGTTCAAACCCCGGGACAGGGGGCTCTGAGCAGTTCTTC CASSSNPGTGGSEQFF TRBJ2-1 TRBD1 TRBV6-5 few
TGTGCCAGTAACCTGGGGGCCCTAAATCAGCCCCAGCATTTT CASNLGALNQPQHF TRBJ1-5 - TRBV19 -
TGTGCCAGCAGTGACTCGGCAGTCTTTAACTATGGCTACACCTTC CASSDSAVFNYGYTF TRBJ1-2 - TRBV6-6 -